These 17 T cell receptor beta chains came from one sample sequenced in a study of CD8 T cells in Susac syndrome. With random hexamers, about 0.5 to 1 ug RNA was reverse transcribed. TCRdb ran MiXCR on the immunoSEQ multiplex PCR reads and lists one entry per CDR3 protein. Found here are 120,000 to 150,000 distinct CDR3 sequences, 94% of them singletons; the top ten hold over 0.25%. Sequenced sample: CD8+ T cells from PBMCs. The receptors here all came from a human donor in good health.

The CDR3 loop reads CASTQSQAAYEQYF. The DNA of the CDR3 is TGTGCCAGCACCCAATCACAGGCGGCCTACGAGCAGTACTTC. The chain recombines TRBV7-9 with TRBJ2-7; D is possibly TRBD1 (5 bases). Germline V gives CDR1 SEHNR, CDR2 FQNEAQ (reference sequence). This CDR3 is 14 amino acids long. V lost 7 bases and J 2 bases, leaving 15 bases between the germline ends.

J is TRBJ2-5 and V is TRBV15, with D perhaps matching TRBD1 (6 bases). The CDR3 sequence is 16 residues long. The V end was cut by 2 bases, the J end by 3 bases, with 16 bases between. Germline V gene lookup returns CDR1 LNHNV and CDR2 YYDKDF (reference sequence). CDR3 in DNA: TGTGCCACCAGCAGAAGAGGCGTGACAGGCAAAGAGACCCAGTACTTC. This encodes CATSRRGVTGKETQYF. The complete variable domain, with remaining parts taken from reference TRBV15 and TRBJ2-5, reads DAMVIQNPRYQVTQFGKPVTLSCSQTLNHNVMYWYQQKSSQAPKLLFHYYDKDFNNEADTPDNFQSRRPNTSFCFLDIRSPGLGDTAMYLCATSRRGVTGKETQYFGPGTRLLVL.

The chain is built from TRBV20-1 and TRBJ2-3; D gene unclear. The CDR3 totals 15 residues. Trimming took 2 bases from V and 0 from J, leaving 12 bases between them. The germline gives CDR1 DFQATT, CDR2 SNEGSKA (reference sequence). The chain's CDR3 is CSARSPRSSTDTQYF. The CDR3 nucleotides are TGCAGTGCTAGAAGTCCCAGATCTAGCACAGATACGCAGTATTTT.

The chain recombines TRBV27 with TRBJ2-1; perhaps TRBD2 as D (5 bases). V was pared by 0 bases and J by 9 bases, with 9 bases between. CDR1 and CDR2 from the germline V gene are MNHEY and SMNVEV (reference sequence). The CDR3 is 13 residues long. The CDR3 nucleotides read TGTGCCAGCAGTTTATCATCTAGCTTTGAGCAGTTCTTC. This encodes CASSLSSSFEQFF.

The chain carries TRBV11-2 and TRBJ2-5; no reliable D call. Trimming took off 7 bases at V and 4 bases at J, with 7 bases between the two ends. Germline V gives CDR1 SGHAT, CDR2 FQNNGV. The CDR3 is 11 residues long. In DNA, the CDR3 is TGTGCCAGCAACGGCTTAGAGACCCAGTACTTC. Translating gives CASNGLETQYF.

V and J are TRBV6-6 and TRBJ2-2; D is possibly TRBD2 (6 bases). Germline V gene lookup returns CDR1 MNHNY and CDR2 SVGAGI (reference sequence). The CDR3 sequence is 16 residues long. V shed 2 bases and J shed 4 bases, with 14 bases lying between them. DNA for the CDR3: TGTGCCAGCAGTTACCCGGTAGCGGAACCCACCGGGGAGCTGTTTTTT. Encoded protein: CASSYPVAEPTGELFF.

The gene calls are TRBV7-9 and TRBJ2-1, with D maybe TRBD2 (6 bases). Germline loops: CDR1 SEHNR, CDR2 FQNEAQ (reference sequence). Deletions cut 5 bases from V and 7 bases from J, with 18 bases between. The CDR3 length is 15 residues. CDR3 residues: CASSLSGPHVNEQFF. In DNA, the CDR3 is TGTGCCAGCAGCCTCAGCGGGCCTCATGTTAATGAGCAGTTCTTC.

On this clonotype: One end of the junction is discordant with germline, which a read error may explain. The chain is built from TRBV20-1 and TRBJ2-1; 9 positions agree with TRBD2. There are 14 residues in the CDR3. Germline V gives CDR1 DFQATT, CDR2 SNEGSKA (reference sequence). In nucleotides, the CDR3 is TGCAATGCTGAGACTCTCAGCGGGAGGAATGAGCAGTTCTTC. Translation: CNAETLSGRNEQFF.

The rearrangement uses TRBV2 and TRBJ2-3; 11 bases line up with TRBD2. The V and J ends lost 0 bases and 4 bases, in that order; junction bases with no gene match: 3. Germline V gene sequence: CDR1 SNHLY, CDR2 FYNNEI. The CDR3 consists of 16 residues. The CDR3 sequence is CASSEASGRAADTQYF. CDR3 sequence (DNA): TGTGCCAGCAGTGAAGCTAGCGGGAGGGCCGCAGATACGCAGTATTTT.

V is TRBV9 and J is TRBJ2-1, with 13 bases that match TRBD2. The CDR3 contains 15 residues. V gave up 3 bases and J gave up 10 bases; unmatched junction bases: 7. Germline V gene sequence: CDR1 SGDLS, CDR2 YYNGEE. As DNA, the CDR3 is TGTGCCAGCAGCGGGACTAGCGGGAGAGCGGAAGAGCAGTTCTTC. This encodes CASSGTSGRAEEQFF.

The chain recombines TRBV13 with TRBJ2-7; 7 positions agree with TRBD1. J lost 2 bases, V lost 6 bases, and 13 bases had no gene match. The length of the CDR3 is 16 residues. Germline V CDR1 and CDR2: PRHDT, FYEKMQ (reference sequence). The CDR3 is CASRRTGAGATYEQYF. DNA for the CDR3: TGTGCCAGCAGACGAACAGGGGCAGGGGCAACCTACGAGCAGTACTTC.

V and J are TRBV2 and TRBJ1-2, with 7 bases aligning to TRBD1. CDR1 is SNHLY, CDR2 FYNNEI, per germline. V lost 8 bases, J lost 0 bases, and 12 bases stayed unmatched. The CDR3 has 16 residues. CDR3 DNA: TGTGCCAGCCCTAATGGGGACAGCATAGCTAACTATGGCTACACCTTC. Amino acid sequence: CASPNGDSIANYGYTF.

J is TRBJ2-3 and V is TRBV5-6; D not resolved. CDR1 is SGHDT and CDR2 is YYEEEE in the germline V gene. Trimming removed 0 bases from V and 3 bases from J, with 2 bases in between. This CDR3 contains 12 residues. The CDR3 DNA follows: TGTGCCAGCAGCTTGGAGACAGATACGCAGTATTTT. It encodes CASSLETDTQYF.

This rearrangement joins TRBV5-6 to TRBJ1-2; tentatively, D is TRBD1 (5 bases). V was shortened by 4 bases and J by 8 bases, with 18 bases between the two germline ends. The CDR3 consists of 14 residues. In germline, CDR1 is SGHDT, CDR2 YYEEEE. CDR3 in amino acids: CASSHMRGAGGYTF. For the CDR3, the DNA is TGTGCCAGCAGCCATATGAGGGGCGCTGGGGGCTACACCTTC.

The gene calls are TRBV12-3 or TRBV12-4 and TRBJ2-6; the D is unclear. V was clipped by 3 bases and J by 4 bases, with 10 bases between them. The CDR3 is made up of 15 amino acids. The CDR3 is CASSFNLAGANVLTF. The CDR3 nucleotides are TGTGCCAGCAGTTTCAATCTGGCCGGGGCCAACGTCCTGACTTTC.

The chain joins TRBV7-9 to TRBJ2-1, with D hard to call. Germline V gene lookup returns CDR1 SEHNR and CDR2 FQNEAQ (reference sequence). Deletions cut 1 base from V and 6 bases from J, with 16 bases between. This CDR3 contains 16 residues. The CDR3 DNA is TGTGCCAGCAGCTTAGATGCCCGAATCAAGTCCAATGAGCAGTTCTTC. Protein: CASSLDARIKSNEQFF.

The chain employs TRBV5-1 and TRBJ2-1; possibly TRBD1 for D (5 bases). The CDR3 is made up of 15 amino acids. Germline loops: CDR1 SGHRS, CDR2 YFSETQ. The ends were cut back, 4 bases at V and 0 bases at J, with 11 bases in the middle. The CDR3 region is CASSGAVSSYNEQFF. For the CDR3, the DNA is TGCGCCAGCAGCGGGGCGGTAAGCTCCTACAATGAGCAGTTCTTC.